What follows are 17 T cell receptor beta chains derived from one specimen sequenced in a study of cytomegalovirus exposure and HLA in healthy donors (TCRdb year 2017). The method behind the library was the immunoSEQ multiplex PCR assay. For the multiplex PCR, a mixture combining 60 forward primers for TCR Vbeta segments and 13 reverse primers for TCR Jbeta segments was used. TCRdb retrieved this table from immuneACCESS and kept in-frame rearrangements only. Not all clones are present; in checked studies, unresolved V genes account for under half, and no reason is known for the remainder. Within this sample are approximately 100,000 clones, with 60% to 85% of them counted one time only. The top ten constitute 2% to 3% of the sample. Sequenced material: PBMCs. The source of these receptors is a female donor in good health and CMV-seronegative.

The chain couples TRBV30 to TRBJ1-6; the match to TRBD1 covers 10 bases. Germline CDR1 and CDR2: GTSNPN and SVGIG (reference sequence). The CDR3 is 14 amino acids. V was pared by 5 bases and J by 7 bases, with 5 bases of the junction left unmatched. The CDR3 is CAWASGQGNSPLHF. In DNA, the CDR3 is TGTGCCTGGGCCTCGGGACAGGGGAATTCACCCCTCCACTTT.

The chain is built from TRBV27 and TRBJ1-1; D might be TRBD1 (5 bases). The CDR3 has 13 amino acids. The V gene lost 2 bases and the J gene lost 5 bases, with 9 bases spanning the gap. Per the germline V gene, CDR1 is MNHEY and CDR2 is SMNVEV (reference sequence). In DNA, the CDR3 is TGTGCCAGCAGTTTAGGGCCAGGGACTGAAGCTTTCTTT. This codes for CASSLGPGTEAFF.

The chain links TRBV27 to TRBJ2-5; 9 positions match TRBD2. J was trimmed by 5 bases and V by 3 bases; bases with no gene match: 10. The CDR3 is made up of 16 amino acids. Germline V CDR1 and CDR2: MNHEY, SMNVEV (reference sequence). The CDR3 protein is CASSLLAGGPRETQYF. In DNA form, the CDR3 reads TGTGCCAGCAGTTTGTTGGCGGGGGGGCCCCGGGAGACCCAGTACTTC.

The chain recombines TRBV6-1 with TRBJ1-2; the D gene is possibly TRBD1 (5 bases). The CDR3 runs 13 residues. V was pared by 2 bases and J by 7 bases, with 11 bases between. The germline V gene encodes CDR1 MNHNS and CDR2 SASEGT. CDR3: CASSESQVFGYTF. DNA of the CDR3: TGTGCCAGCAGTGAATCACAGGTTTTTGGCTACACCTTC.

This clone was detected a few times. Other nucleotide sequences from this sample produce the same CDR3. The J gene is TRBJ1-1, the V gene TRBV5-1; 8 bases line up with TRBD1. The ends lost 4 bases at V and 4 bases at J; junction bases unmatched: 6. The CDR3 is 14 amino acids. Germline-derived CDR1 and CDR2 are SGHRS and YFSETQ. CDR3 in DNA: TGCGCCAGCAGCCTAACTACAGGGGGCACTGAAGCTTTCTTT. Protein sequence: CASSLTTGGTEAFF.

Only a few counts were recorded for this clone. The chain links TRBV2 to TRBJ2-7; D is ambiguous. The germline V and J ends were trimmed by 4 bases and 0 bases, with 22 bases remaining between them. Germline V gene data show CDR1 as SNHLY and CDR2 as FYNNEI. The CDR3 contains 18 residues. CDR3 nucleotide sequence: TGTGCCAGCAGTGTCGGCCAGCGTTCTCGGGTAAGCTCCTACGAGCAGTACTTC. Its translation is CASSVGQRSRVSSYEQYF.

In its sample, this clone was seen a few times. The V gene is TRBV6-6, the J gene TRBJ1-2; maybe TRBD1 (5 bases). The V and J ends lost 7 bases and 4 bases respectively, with 10 bases between them. The germline V gene encodes CDR1 MNHNY and CDR2 SVGAGI (reference sequence). CDR3 size: 12 residues. The CDR3 region is CASTGSGYGYTF. CDR3 coding DNA: TGTGCCAGCACAGGGTCGGGCTATGGCTACACCTTC.

The V and J genes are TRBV19 and TRBJ2-7, with D perhaps TRBD2 (5 bases). The CDR3 covers 14 residues. CDR1 LNHDA and CDR2 SQIVND come from the germline V gene (reference sequence). Trimming took off 3 bases at V and 6 bases at J, with 15 bases between the two ends. As DNA, the CDR3 is TGTGCCAGTAGTATTATACTAGAGGTAGGCGAGCAGTACTTC. The encoded protein is CASSIILEVGEQYF.

V gene TRBV6-1 combines with J gene TRBJ1-2; tentative D call: TRBD1 (5 bases). The CDR3 loop spans 13 amino acids. V gave up 3 bases and J gave up 4 bases, with 9 bases separating them. CDR1 and CDR2 from the germline V gene are MNHNS and SASEGT. The CDR3 sequence: CASSEKGAYGYTF. CDR3 coding DNA: TGTGCCAGCAGTGAGAAAGGGGCCTATGGCTACACCTTC.

This clone appeared a few times. This chain connects TRBV14 to TRBJ1-1; the D gene is possibly TRBD1 (5 bases). Trimming removed 4 bases at V and 0 bases at J, with 21 bases between. The CDR3 totals 18 residues. Per germline, CDR1 SGHDN and CDR2 FVKESK. The DNA of the CDR3 is TGTGCCAGCAGCCTGAAGAAGGGCGCCAGGGCCTTGAACACTGAAGCTTTCTTT. Translating gives CASSLKKGARALNTEAFF. Based on the CDR3 plus reference TRBV14 and TRBJ1-1, the full variable domain is EAGVTQFPSHSVIEKGQTVTLRCDPISGHDNLYWYRRVMGKEIKFLLHFVKESKQDESGMPNNRFLAERTGGTYSTLKVQPAELEDSGVYFCASSLKKGARALNTEAFFGQGTRLTVV.

The CDR3 DNA sequence: TGCGCCAGCAGCCAAGATAAGTTAGGGGTTAATGAAGATACGCAGTATTTT. Translating it yields CASSQDKLGVNEDTQYF. V usage is TRBV4-1 and J usage is TRBJ2-3; TRBD1 is a possible D gene (5 bases). V was clipped by 0 bases and J by 5 bases, with 18 bases between them. From germline, CDR1 is MGHRA and CDR2 YSYEKL. The CDR3 is 17 amino acids.

This chain joins TRBV30 and TRBJ1-2, with D perhaps matching TRBD1 (5 bases). Germline CDR1 reads GTSNPN; CDR2 reads SVGIG (reference sequence). Trimming stripped 2 bases from V and 8 bases from J, with 12 bases between. This CDR3 comprises 12 residues. In DNA form, the CDR3 reads TGTGCCTGGAGTTCGGGGGTAGGAGGCTACACCTTC. Protein: CAWSSGVGGYTF.

The chain couples TRBV9 to TRBJ2-1; TRBD2 agrees at 8 bases. The CDR3 is 17 amino acids. The V and J ends lost 3 bases and 4 bases, in that order; junction bases with no gene match: 12. CDR1 SGDLS and CDR2 YYNGEE come from the germline V gene. The CDR3 DNA reads TGTGCCAGCAGCGACCCACTTGGACTAGCAAATTACAATGAGCAGTTCTTC. Translated: CASSDPLGLANYNEQFF.

This clone has more than one count but fewer than ten. The chain carries TRBV13 and TRBJ2-7; TRBD2 agrees at 11 bases. V lost 1 base, J lost 3 bases, and 11 bases stayed unmatched. The CDR3 length is 18 residues. Germline lookup yields CDR1 PRHDT and CDR2 FYEKMQ (reference sequence). The chain's CDR3 is CASSLADAPLAGDYEQYF. In DNA, the CDR3 is TGTGCCAGCAGCTTAGCCGACGCTCCACTAGCGGGGGACTACGAGCAGTACTTC.

This rearrangement joins TRBV19 to TRBJ2-3; no clear D gene. CDR3 length: 14 residues. CDR1 is LNHDA, CDR2 SQIVND, per germline (reference sequence). V lost 8 bases to trimming and J lost 3 bases, with 15 bases between them. CDR3 DNA sequence: TGTGCCAGTTCTCCCCACGGTGCAACAGATACGCAGTATTTT. Its translation: CASSPHGATDTQYF.

V gene TRBV7-9 combines with J gene TRBJ2-2; D is possibly TRBD2 (6 bases). V was shortened by 3 bases and J by 1 base, with 9 bases between the two germline ends. Germline CDR1 is SEHNR and CDR2 is FQNEAQ (reference sequence). The CDR3 length is 15 residues. CDR3 loop: CASSFDGGNTGELFF. CDR3 nucleotide sequence: TGTGCCAGCAGCTTCGACGGGGGGAACACCGGGGAGCTGTTTTTT.

A few counts support this clone. This chain's CDR3 is CASSLRQDQPQHF. The CDR3 region has the DNA TGTGCCAGCAGTTTAAGACAGGATCAGCCCCAGCATTTT. V gene TRBV6-5 combines with J gene TRBJ1-5; maybe TRBD1 (6 bases). CDR1 is MNHEY, CDR2 SVGAGI, per germline. CDR3 length: 13 residues. V was pared by 4 bases and J by 5 bases, with 9 bases between.